The clone carrying this T cell receptor (beta chain) was detected once. Its target is unknown. Uncultured naive and memory CD4+ T cells supplied DNA for deep TCR-beta sequencing. Method: immunoSEQ multiplex PCR; TCRdb's copy keeps in-frame clones and lacks some. The sample lists around 62,000 clones, around 93% occurring once. CD4+ T cells from unexposed donors were obtained before the COVID-19 pandemic (2011-2018). CD4 enrichment then naive enrichment separated naive from memory CD4+ cells. The CDR3 consists of 14 residues. Trimming removed 4 bases from V and 3 bases from J, with 13 bases in between. The V gene's germline CDR1 is MNHEY and CDR2 SVGEGT. These data come from a study of CD4 T cells in relation to SARS-CoV-2 and coronaviruses. For the study at large: Shared crossreactive spike epitopes were mapped to their HLA restriction. Findings and caveats of the study: Each donor contributed either pre-pandemic or post-infection samples, not both.

Sequenced sample: naive CD4+ T cells from PBMCs. Subset reported: naive CD4+ T cells isolated by negative enrichment. The chain combines TRBV6-2 or TRBV6-3 with TRBJ2-7, with TRBD1 as a possible D gene (5 bases). This receptor was obtained from a human donor in good health. DNA of the CDR3: TGTGCCAGCAGTTTCCGGACACCCGGCTACGAGCAGTACTTC. Its translation is CASSFRTPGYEQYF.